These 27 T cell receptor beta chains were all obtained from the same sample, sequenced in a study of breast tumors, draining lymph nodes, adjacent tissues. MiXCR was run by TCRdb on the multiplex PCR reads, yielding one entry per CDR3 protein. The profile covers 150,000 to 200,000 distinct CDR3 sequences, with roughly 30% appearing a single time and around 4.5% taken by the ten largest. The lymph nodes were axillary draining lymph nodes from breast cancer patients. The sequencing input was axillary lymph node tissue. The receptors were sampled from a female donor with breast cancer. Some clones in this sample may be carry-over from other donors' samples.

Concerning this clonotype: Relative to the germline gene, one junction end is altered; a read error may explain this. In nucleotides, the CDR3 is TGTGCCAGCAGCCAAGATACCCAGTACTTC. Protein: CASSQDTQYF. The chain employs TRBV4-2 and TRBJ2-5; D not certain. The CDR3 contains 10 residues. The germline CDR1 and CDR2 sequences are LGHNA and YNFKEQ.

This clonotype was seen at least ten times. This chain joins TRBV6-6 and TRBJ2-5; 7 bases align to TRBD2. CDR1 is MNHNY, CDR2 SVGAGI, per germline (reference sequence). This CDR3 contains 16 residues. Germline trimming cut 6 bases from V and 4 bases from J; bases unmatched to any gene: 14. The CDR3 DNA is TGTGCCAGCAGGACCCGCGGGCTAGCGGTAGGAGAGACCCAGTACTTC. Translation gives CASRTRGLAVGETQYF.

This clonotype was seen at least ten times. The genes are TRBV4-2 and TRBJ2-7, with TRBD1 matching over 7 bases. Germline V gene lookup returns CDR1 LGHNA and CDR2 YNFKEQ. The CDR3 length is 14 residues. Trimming cost V 1 base and J 6 bases; bases outside gene matches: 6. In DNA, the CDR3 is TGTGCCAGCAGCCAAGGGACAGGATACTTCGAGCAGTACTTC. Translation: CASSQGTGYFEQYF.

As concerns this clonotype: This clone may be a read error of a much larger clone one base away. This chain connects TRBV24-1 to TRBJ2-1, with D unresolved. Germline V lookup: CDR1 KGHDR, CDR2 SFDVKD. The CDR3 runs to 14 residues. CDR3 amino acids: CASSLAAHRTRQFF. The DNA of the CDR3 is TGTGCCAGCAGTTTGGCAGCCCACCGCACACGGCAGTTCTTC.

The table lists this clonotype with many counts. The chain uses TRBV20-1 and TRBJ2-7; D not resolved. There are 13 residues in the CDR3. Germline V gene lookup returns CDR1 DFQATT and CDR2 SNEGSKA (reference sequence). V was cut by 0 bases and J by 9 bases, with 15 bases left in between. The chain's CDR3 is CSARDPGYSGQYF. In DNA, the CDR3 is TGCAGTGCTAGAGACCCCGGCTACTCGGGGCAGTACTTC.

For this clonotype: This may be a read error: a much more frequent sequence differs by one nucleotide. V usage is TRBV13 and J usage is TRBJ2-3, with 10 nucleotides matching TRBD2. The V gene's germline CDR1 is PRHDT and CDR2 FYEKMQ (reference sequence). V lost 3 bases to trimming and J lost 1 base; unmatched junction nucleotides: 7. The CDR3 loop spans 17 amino acids. CDR3 sequence: CASSFPLTSGRTDTQYF. For the CDR3, the DNA is TGTGCCAGCAGCTTTCCCCTGACTAGCGGGCGCACAGATACGCAGTATTTT.

This clonotype has a count of ten or more. The J gene is TRBJ1-2, the V gene TRBV7-9; 7 bases map to TRBD1. V lost 0 bases and J lost 7; bases outside the gene matches: 11. This CDR3 contains 16 residues. Germline-derived CDR1 and CDR2 are SEHNR and FQNEAQ (reference sequence). CDR3 sequence reads: CASSLAQQGKYAGYTF. The CDR3 DNA follows: TGTGCCAGCAGCTTAGCTCAACAGGGGAAATATGCTGGCTACACCTTC.

On this clonotype itself: A much larger clonotype is one base distant, so this may be a read error. V usage is TRBV6-5 and J usage is TRBJ1-4, with 7 bases identical to TRBD1. CDR3 length equals 15 residues. The germline gives CDR1 MNHEY, CDR2 SVGAGI. V dropped 6 bases and J dropped 2; count of bases not matched to a gene: 6. CDR3 protein: CASRRRGQTNEKLFF. CDR3 DNA sequence: TGTGCCAGCAGGCGTAGGGGACAGACTAATGAAAAACTGTTTTTT.

About this clonotype: Relative to the germline gene, one junction end is altered; a read error may explain this. The rearrangement joins TRBV5-1 to TRBJ1-4; D is unresolved. The CDR3 sequence is 17 residues long. Germline CDR1 reads SGHRS; CDR2 reads YFSETQ. Written as DNA, the CDR3 is TGTGCCAGCAGCGTATCCGCGGGTCCCGGCTACAATGAAAAACTGTTTTTT. This encodes CASSVSAGPGYNEKLFF.

CDR3 coding DNA: TGTGCCAGTCTTCTGCGGGGGGGCTCCACAGATACGCAGTATTTT. This translates into CASLLRGGSTDTQYF. This chain joins TRBV19 and TRBJ2-3, with 9 bases lining up with TRBD2. There are 15 residues in the CDR3. With 8 bases clipped from V and 2 bases from J, the junction kept 8 bases outside the gene matches. Germline lookup yields CDR1 LNHDA and CDR2 SQIVND (reference sequence).

This clonotype showed up many times. V and J are TRBV24-1 and TRBJ2-1; D may be TRBD2 (6 bases). Trimming cost V 3 bases and J 7 bases, with 15 bases left between them. Germline CDR1 reads KGHDR; CDR2 reads SFDVKD. The CDR3 consists of 15 residues. This CDR3 is CATSDAGPGGNEQFF. In DNA form, the CDR3 reads TGTGCCACCAGTGATGCGGGCCCCGGGGGTAATGAGCAGTTCTTC.

The J gene is TRBJ1-1, the V gene TRBV12-3 or TRBV12-4, with 7 bases matching TRBD1. V dropped 4 bases and J dropped 10; count of bases not matched to a gene: 9. This CDR3 contains 13 residues. In DNA form, the CDR3 reads TGTGCCAGCAGTTCGACAGGGAACACTAGAGCTTTCTTT. Translation: CASSSTGNTRAFF.

Comments on this clonotype: This may arise from a read error, as a much more abundant clone is one base away. The V call is TRBV20-1, the J call TRBJ2-7; 10 nucleotides align to TRBD2. This CDR3 is 15 amino acids long. Per the germline V gene, CDR1 is DFQATT and CDR2 is SNEGSKA (reference sequence). V lost 4 bases and J lost 4; bases outside the gene matches: 10. The CDR3 DNA reads TGCAGTGCTAACCCGAAACTAGCGGGACCTTACGAGCAGTACTTC. Its translation is CSANPKLAGPYEQYF.

This clonotype was found many times. The V call is TRBV5-5, the J call TRBJ2-7, with 7 bases aligning to TRBD1. CDR1 SGHKS and CDR2 YYEKEE come from the germline V gene (reference sequence). This CDR3 contains 15 residues. V gave up 4 bases and J gave up 3 bases; unmatched junction bases: 10. The CDR3 DNA follows: TGTGCCAGCAGCCCCTCCGGGACAGAGTACTACGAGCAGTACTTC. This sequence encodes CASSPSGTEYYEQYF.

V usage is TRBV9 and J usage is TRBJ2-3; 8 bases align to TRBD2. The CDR3 extends over 19 amino acids. The trim removed 2 bases at V and 2 bases at J, leaving 16 bases unmatched. From germline, CDR1 is SGDLS and CDR2 YYNGEE. The CDR3 loop is CASSVSGGFYEQYTDTQYF. CDR3 DNA sequence: TGTGCCAGCAGCGTGAGCGGGGGATTCTACGAGCAGTACACAGATACGCAGTATTTT. Full variable domain (rest looked up from reference TRBV9 and TRBJ2-3): DSGVTQTPKHLITATGQRVTLRCSPRSGDLSVYWYQQSLDQGLQFLIQYYNGEERAKGNILERFSAQQFPDLHSELNLSSLELGDSALYFCASSVSGGFYEQYTDTQYFGPGTRLTVL.

At least ten counts were recorded for this clonotype. The gene calls are TRBV7-9 and TRBJ2-5; 14 nucleotides align to TRBD2. The CDR3 extends over 17 amino acids. The V and J ends lost 5 bases and 4 bases, in that order; junction bases with no gene match: 9. Germline-derived CDR1 and CDR2 are SEHNR and FQNEAQ (reference sequence). CDR3 in DNA: TGTGCCAGCAGCCCGACTAGCGGGGGGGCGGGCGGAGAGACCCAGTACTTC. The encoded protein is CASSPTSGGAGGETQYF.

The sample holds many counts of this clonotype. The chain employs TRBV6-6 and TRBJ2-1; D call uncertain. V lost 2 bases to trimming and J lost 7 bases, with 18 bases between them. The CDR3 contains 16 residues. Germline CDR1 reads MNHNY; CDR2 reads SVGAGI (reference sequence). This chain's CDR3 is CASSYPAAQRRNEQFF. Written as DNA, the CDR3 is TGTGCCAGCAGTTACCCCGCGGCTCAAAGGCGGAATGAGCAGTTCTTC.

As to this clonotype: This may come from a read error, since a much larger clone is one base off. This chain links TRBV20-1 with TRBJ1-5, with 7 bases fitting TRBD1. Looked up from germline, CDR1 is DFQATT and CDR2 is SNEGSKA (reference sequence). The CDR3 is 14 amino acids. The CDR3 loop is CSARRRGFNPPQHF. The CDR3 DNA follows: TGCAGTGCTAGGCGCAGGGGGTTCAATCCGCCCCAGCATTTT.

The sample holds a few counts of this clonotype. V is TRBV20-1 and J is TRBJ2-7; the D gene is possibly TRBD2 (5 bases). V was clipped by 3 bases and J by 3 bases, with 27 bases between them. CDR1 is DFQATT, CDR2 SNEGSKA, per germline (reference sequence). The CDR3 runs to 18 residues. The CDR3 loop reads CSASEMESSAAAFYEQYF. CDR3 sequence (DNA): TGCAGTGCTAGTGAGATGGAGTCATCAGCGGCCGCATTCTACGAGCAGTACTTC.

This clonotype has a count of ten or more. The chain is built from TRBV9 and TRBJ2-3; 8 bases agree with TRBD2. The germline gives CDR1 SGDLS, CDR2 YYNGEE. The V and J ends lost 0 bases and 5 bases, in that order; junction bases with no gene match: 5. This CDR3 region has 15 residues. This CDR3 is CASSVVTSGLDTQYF. The CDR3 region has the DNA TGTGCCAGCAGCGTAGTAACTAGCGGATTAGATACGCAGTATTTT. Using reference TRBV9 and TRBJ2-3 for the parts outside the CDR3, the full variable domain is DSGVTQTPKHLITATGQRVTLRCSPRSGDLSVYWYQQSLDQGLQFLIQYYNGEERAKGNILERFSAQQFPDLHSELNLSSLELGDSALYFCASSVVTSGLDTQYFGPGTRLTVL.

As concerns this clonotype: The junction departs from germline at one end; a sequencing error may be responsible. The CDR3 is CAITDPGTDPYEQHF. The CDR3 coding sequence is TGTGCCATCACCGACCCGGGGACGGACCCCTACGAGCAGCACTTC. The chain combines TRBV10-3 with TRBJ2-7; D might be TRBD1 or TRBD2, each matching 5 bases. Germline CDR1 reads ENHRY; CDR2 reads SYGVKD. CDR3 length: 15 amino acids.

A few counts support this clonotype. One end of the junction varies from germline; a read error may be responsible. V and J are TRBV9 and TRBJ2-5; 14 nucleotides agree with TRBD2. This CDR3 contains 16 residues. Germline CDR1 and CDR2: SGDLS and YYNGEE. CDR3 nucleotides: TGTGCCAGCAGCGTTGGACTAGCGGGGGGCCGGGAGACCCGGTACTTC. Translation: CASSVGLAGGRETRYF.

In its sample, this clonotype was seen a few times. A read error is possible here, since a much larger clone lies one base away. The CDR3 end shows no conserved phenylalanine or tryptophan, and so a read error is likely. V is TRBV7-2 and J is TRBJ2-7; the D call may be TRBD1 or TRBD2 (5 bases each). The germline V gene encodes CDR1 SGHTA and CDR2 FQGNSA. The CDR3 consists of 14 residues. The V gene lost 6 bases and the J gene lost 3 bases, with 15 bases spanning the gap. Written as DNA, the CDR3 is TGTGCCAGCAGTCGGGACCAACTTAACTACGAGCAGTACCTC. This gives the protein CASSRDQLNYEQYL.

This clonotype was picked up many times. The V call is TRBV11-3, the J call TRBJ2-1; D gene uncertain. The CDR3 is 13 residues long. Germline V lookup: CDR1 SGHNT, CDR2 YENEEA. Trimming took 3 bases from V and 8 from J, leaving 11 bases between them. The CDR3 is CASSLGIFDEQFF. The CDR3 DNA reads as TGTGCCAGCAGCTTGGGGATTTTCGATGAGCAGTTCTTC.

As to this clonotype: A clone one base away is much larger, so this may be a read error. The genes are TRBV6-4 and TRBJ2-3, with a weak D call TRBD2 (7 bases). The V gene's germline CDR1 is MRHNA and CDR2 SNTAGT. V was clipped by 6 bases and J by 4 bases, with 14 bases between them. The CDR3 is made up of 14 amino acids. The CDR3 nucleotides read TGTGCCAGCAGGCGAGGGGGGGCCGCAGATACGCAGTATTTT. The encoded protein is CASRRGGAADTQYF.

This clonotype came up many times. The V call is TRBV9, the J call TRBJ1-3, with no clear D. Trimming stripped 3 bases from V and 6 bases from J, with 22 bases between. Germline CDR1 and CDR2: SGDLS and YYNGEE. The CDR3 extends over 17 amino acids. This CDR3 is CASSDGADSYALNTIYF. The CDR3 DNA follows: TGTGCCAGCAGCGATGGCGCGGATTCCTACGCTTTAAACACCATATATTTT.

This rearrangement joins TRBV7-9 to TRBJ2-2, with 8 bases lining up with TRBD1. This CDR3 spans 16 amino acids. Germline CDR1 is SEHNR and CDR2 is FQNEAQ (reference sequence). V lost 1 base to trimming and J lost 7 bases; unmatched junction nucleotides: 8. CDR3 sequence reads: CASSLGVRGRVGELFF. The CDR3 nucleotides read TGTGCCAGCAGCTTAGGAGTCAGGGGGCGAGTCGGGGAGCTGTTTTTT.